Following are 15 T cell receptor beta chains from one sample sequenced in a study of T cells after yellow fever vaccination. One entry per CDR3 protein results from TCRdb running MiXCR on the 5' RACE reads. Found here are fewer than 450,000 distinct CDR3 sequences, about 9.9% of them singletons; the top ten hold 15% to 20%. The source material was PBMCs, sampled on the day of the first yellow fever vaccination. Receptor source: a man aged 18 to 29 who received the YFV17D yellow fever vaccine.

This clonotype was recorded many times. The chain recombines TRBV5-1 with TRBJ2-7, with D possibly matching TRBD1 (6 bases). V was shortened by 4 bases and J by 6 bases, with 14 bases between the two germline ends. The CDR3 length is 13 residues. Germline V gives CDR1 SGHRS, CDR2 YFSETQ. The CDR3, as DNA: TGCGCCAGCAGCGTACAGGGTGTCGGCGAGCAGTACGTC. Amino acids: CASSVQGVGEQYV.

This clonotype occurred a few times. The chain uses TRBV5-1 and TRBJ2-2; D gene ambiguous. The CDR3 consists of 12 residues. The germline V gene has CDR1 SGHRS and CDR2 YFSETQ. V was trimmed by 2 bases and J by 7 bases, leaving 6 bases between them. In nucleotides, the CDR3 is TGCGCCAGCAGCTTCGACATCGGGGAGCTGTTTTTT. Encoded protein: CASSFDIGELFF.

The genes are TRBV6-5 and TRBJ2-5, with 7 bases lining up with TRBD1. V dropped 4 bases and J dropped 6; count of bases not matched to a gene: 5. Per germline, CDR1 MNHEY and CDR2 SVGAGI. The CDR3 sequence is 13 residues long. CDR3 sequence: CASSLGRGKTQYF. The CDR3 coding sequence is TGTGCCAGCAGTTTGGGCAGGGGGAAGACCCAGTACTTC.

The genes are TRBV4-3 and TRBJ1-6; D is undetermined. The germline V gene has CDR1 LGHNA and CDR2 YSLEER. Trimming cost V 1 base and J 8 bases, with 12 bases left between them. CDR3 length equals 15 residues. CDR3 in amino acids: CASSQAWATDSPLHF. CDR3 DNA: TGCGCCAGCAGCCAAGCTTGGGCCACCGATTCACCCCTCCACTTT.

CDR3 sequence: CSARFPWGVTYEQYF. In DNA form, the CDR3 reads TGCAGTGCTAGATTCCCTTGGGGGGTCACCTACGAGCAGTACTTC. The chain uses TRBV20-1 and TRBJ2-7; D might be TRBD2 (6 bases). There are 15 residues in the CDR3. Looked up from germline, CDR1 is DFQATT and CDR2 is SNEGSKA (reference sequence). V was pared by 2 bases and J by 2 bases, with 16 bases between.

In its sample, this clonotype was seen many times. J is TRBJ1-1 and V is TRBV7-9, with no clear D. The V end was cut by 7 bases, the J end by 4 bases, with 10 bases between. The germline gives CDR1 SEHNR, CDR2 FQNEAQ (reference sequence). This CDR3 has 12 amino acids. CDR3 loop: CASTIVLTEAFF. In nucleotides, the CDR3 is TGTGCCAGCACCATCGTACTCACTGAAGCTTTCTTT.

The genes are TRBV9 and TRBJ1-1, with 11 bases identical to TRBD1. The CDR3 has 17 amino acids. Germline V lookup: CDR1 SGDLS, CDR2 YYNGEE. V lost 3 bases, J lost 0 bases, and 7 bases stayed unmatched. The CDR3 nucleotides read TGTGCCAGCAGCGCGTCTCGGGACAGGGGGGTGAACACTGAAGCTTTCTTT. Protein product: CASSASRDRGVNTEAFF. Supplemented by reference TRBV9 and TRBJ1-1, the full variable domain reads DSGVTQTPKHLITATGQRVTLRCSPRSGDLSVYWYQQSLDQGLQFLIQYYNGEERAKGNILERFSAQQFPDLHSELNLSSLELGDSALYFCASSASRDRGVNTEAFFGQGTRLTVV.

The CDR3: CASSPSSTANSPLHF. The CDR3 DNA sequence: TGTGCCAGCTCACCATCCAGCACCGCGAATTCACCCCTCCACTTT. The chain has TRBV18 and TRBJ1-6; no clear D. V dropped 2 bases and J dropped 7 bases, with 12 bases sitting between them. This CDR3 contains 15 residues. CDR1 and CDR2 (germline): KGHSH, LQKENI.

At least ten counts were recorded for this clonotype. This chain uses TRBV5-4 with TRBJ2-5; D not resolved. V shed 2 bases and J shed 1 base, with 12 bases lying between them. The CDR3 loop spans 15 amino acids. Germline CDR1 SGHNT, CDR2 YYREEE (reference sequence). Here the CDR3 DNA reads TGTGCCAGCAGCTTATCTACAGCCCCCCAAGAGACCCAGTACTTC. Amino acids: CASSLSTAPQETQYF.

This clonotype was counted between two and nine times. This chain links TRBV4-3 with TRBJ2-1, with 9 bases aligning to TRBD1. CDR1 and CDR2 (germline): LGHNA, YSLEER. The trim removed 4 bases at V and 4 bases at J, leaving 5 bases unmatched. This CDR3 comprises 15 residues. The CDR3 bases are TGCGCCAGCAGCCTAACAGGGGGCAAGTACAATGAGCAGTTCTTC. This gives the protein CASSLTGGKYNEQFF.

This clonotype has more than one count but fewer than ten. The chain combines TRBV7-6 with TRBJ1-6, with TRBD1 matching 7 bases. The V segment lost 5 bases and the J segment 8 bases; nucleotides outside the gene matches: 6. The CDR3 spans 14 residues. Germline assignment: CDR1 SGHVS and CDR2 FNYEAQ. The CDR3 nucleotides are TGTGCCAGCAGCCAACGACAGGGTGATTCACCCCTCCACTTT. As protein: CASSQRQGDSPLHF.

A few counts support this clonotype. V gene TRBV7-6 combines with J gene TRBJ2-3; no reliable D call. V shed 4 bases and J shed 1 base, with 12 bases lying between them. Germline V lookup: CDR1 SGHVS, CDR2 FNYEAQ. The CDR3 runs 15 residues. CDR3 region: CASSYRSTRTDTQYF. Written as DNA, the CDR3 is TGTGCCAGCAGCTACCGATCGACCCGCACAGATACGCAGTATTTT.

This clonotype was seen a handful of times. One junction end disagrees with the germline gene, perhaps due to a read error. This chain connects TRBV11-2 to TRBJ1-2; a weak D match, TRBD1 (6 bases). Germline V gene data show CDR1 as SGHAT and CDR2 as FQNNGV. The CDR3 contains 18 residues. This CDR3 reads CASSLVGTQTLPSNGYTF. Written as DNA, the CDR3 is TGTGCCAGCAGCTTAGTCGGGACACAGACCCTCCCCTCGAATGGTTACACCTTC. Full variable domain (rest looked up from reference TRBV11-2 and TRBJ1-2): EAGVAQSPRYKIIEKRQSVAFWCNPISGHATLYWYQQILGQGPKLLIQFQNNGVVDDSQLPKDRFSAERLKGVDSTLKIQPAKLEDSAVYLCASSLVGTQTLPSNGYTFGSGTRLTVV.

CDR3 in DNA: TGCGCCAGCAGCGATCCTTCAGGGTTAGGTGAAAAACTGTTTTTT. Amino acid sequence: CASSDPSGLGEKLFF. The V gene is TRBV5-1, the J gene TRBJ1-4, with D maybe TRBD1 (5 bases). Looked up from germline, CDR1 is SGHRS and CDR2 is YFSETQ. V shed 4 bases and J shed 7 bases, with 17 bases lying between them. The CDR3 runs 15 residues.

This clonotype came up a few times. The chain uses TRBV11-3 and TRBJ2-5; 13 nucleotides line up with TRBD2. The CDR3 runs 15 residues. V trimming: 5 bases; J trimming: 1 base; junction bases outside the gene matches: 1. Germline CDR1 reads SGHNT; CDR2 reads YENEEA. The CDR3 spells CASSTSGGAQETQYF. CDR3 coding DNA: TGTGCCAGCAGCACTAGCGGGGGGGCCCAAGAGACCCAGTACTTC.